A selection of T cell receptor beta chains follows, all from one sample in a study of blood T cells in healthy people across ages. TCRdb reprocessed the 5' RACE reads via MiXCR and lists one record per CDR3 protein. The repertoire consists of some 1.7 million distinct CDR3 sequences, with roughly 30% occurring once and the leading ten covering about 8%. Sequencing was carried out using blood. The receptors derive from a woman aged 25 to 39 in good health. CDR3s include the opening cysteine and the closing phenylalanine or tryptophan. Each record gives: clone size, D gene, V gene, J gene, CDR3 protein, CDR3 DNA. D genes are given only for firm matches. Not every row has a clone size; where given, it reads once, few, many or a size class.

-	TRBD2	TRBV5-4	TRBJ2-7	CASSDSGRLGKQYF	TGTGCCAGCAGCGATAGCGGGAGGTTAGGCAAGCAGTACTTC
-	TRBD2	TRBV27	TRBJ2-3	CASSSYPGREAMDTQYF	TGTGCCAGCAGTTCTTACCCTGGGCGGGAGGCCATGGATACGCAGTATTTT
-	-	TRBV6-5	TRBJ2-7	CASSYSKELGAASSYEQYF	TGTGCCAGCAGTTACTCGAAGGAGCTGGGGGCTGCGAGCTCCTACGAGCAGTACTTC
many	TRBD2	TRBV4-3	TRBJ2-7	CASSQAGLAGGRHYEQYF	TGCGCCAGCAGCCAAGCAGGACTAGCGGGAGGGAGGCACTACGAGCAGTACTTC
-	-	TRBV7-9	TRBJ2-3	CASSPGGPRYTDTQYF	TGTGCCAGCAGCCCCGGTGGCCCGAGATACACAGATACGCAGTATTTT
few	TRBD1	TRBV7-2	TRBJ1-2	CASSLGFGDRDYGYTF	TGTGCCAGCAGCTTAGGTTTTGGGGACAGGGACTATGGCTACACCTTC
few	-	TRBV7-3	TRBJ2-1	CASTPDGLSYNEQFF	TGTGCCAGCACCCCCGACGGACTCTCCTACAATGAGCAGTTCTTC
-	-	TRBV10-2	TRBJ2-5	CASSGLPGSRQETQYF	TGCGCCAGCAGTGGCCTTCCGGGCAGCCGCCAAGAGACCCAGTACTTC
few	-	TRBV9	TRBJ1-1	CASSVQGWTEAFF	TGTGCCAGCAGCGTACAGGGCTGGACTGAAGCTTTCTTT
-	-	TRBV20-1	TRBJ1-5	CSASSRVPEEPQHF	TGCAGTGCTAGTAGCAGGGTCCCTGAGGAGCCCCAGCATTTT
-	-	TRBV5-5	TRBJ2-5	CASSLEGPTWRPPGETQYF	TGTGCCAGCAGCTTGGAAGGCCCCACGTGGCGCCCCCCGGGAGAGACCCAGTACTTC
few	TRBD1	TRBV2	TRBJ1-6	CASSEIGGGSPLHF	TGTGCCAGCAGTGAAATAGGGGGCGGTTCACCCCTCCACTTT
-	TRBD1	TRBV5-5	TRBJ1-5	CASSWDGTGDQPQHF	TGTGCCAGCAGCTGGGACGGGACAGGAGATCAGCCCCAGCATTTT
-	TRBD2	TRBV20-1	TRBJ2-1	CSARGGLGNGQFF	TGCAGTGCTAGGGGGGGACTAGGCAATGGGCAGTTCTTC
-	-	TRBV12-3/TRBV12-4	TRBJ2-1	CASTLRHHLVGEQFF	TGTGCCAGCACCCTCAGGCACCATCTCGTGGGTGAGCAGTTCTTC
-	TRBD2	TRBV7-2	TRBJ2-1	CASSLAKVGGNEQFF	TGTGCCAGCAGCTTAGCGAAGGTGGGGGGGAATGAGCAGTTCTTC
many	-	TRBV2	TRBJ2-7	CASSEEPIHSYEQYF	TGTGCCAGCAGTGAAGAGCCTATCCACTCCTACGAGCAGTACTTC
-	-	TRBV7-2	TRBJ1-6	CASSIPRDAPHF	TGTGCCAGCAGCATACCCAGGGACGCCCCCCACTTT
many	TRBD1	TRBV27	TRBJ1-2	CASSSTGTGGMYGYTF	TGTGCCAGCAGTTCCACCGGGACAGGGGGCATGTATGGCTACACCTTC
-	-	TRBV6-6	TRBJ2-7	CASRQAGYYEQYF	TGTGCCAGCAGACAGGCAGGGTACTACGAGCAGTACTTC
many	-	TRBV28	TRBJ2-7	CASSLRATEQYF	TGTGCCAGCAGTTTACGGGCCACCGAGCAGTACTTC
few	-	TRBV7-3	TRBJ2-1	CASSLEPTAYNEQFF	TGTGCCAGCAGCTTAGAACCCACAGCCTACAATGAGCAGTTCTTC
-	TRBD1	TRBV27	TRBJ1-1	CASRDRGVTEAFF	TGTGCCAGCAGAGACAGGGGAGTCACTGAAGCTTTCTTT
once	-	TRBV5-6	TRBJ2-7	CAGSLGQLPYEQYF	TGTGCCGGCAGCTTAGGACAGCTCCCCTACGAGCAGTACTTC
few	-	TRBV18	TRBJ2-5	CASSPPRGTAQETQYF	TGTGCCAGCTCACCACCTAGAGGGACTGCACAAGAGACCCAGTACTTC
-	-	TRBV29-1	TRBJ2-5	CSVRESSYEHYF	TGCAGCGTTCGGGAGAGTTCCTACGAACACTACTTC
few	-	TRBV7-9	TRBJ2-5	CASSLGAVETQYF	TGTGCCAGCAGCTTAGGAGCCGTGGAGACCCAGTACTTC
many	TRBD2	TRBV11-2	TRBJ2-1	CASSFTSGGANEQFF	TGTGCCAGCAGCTTTACTAGCGGGGGGGCCAATGAGCAGTTCTTC
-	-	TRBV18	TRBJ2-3	CASSPNSPDTQYF	TGTGCCAGCTCACCAAACAGTCCAGATACGCAGTATTTT
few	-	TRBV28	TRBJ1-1	CASRRLMYTEAFF	TGTGCCAGCAGGCGCTTGATGTACACTGAAGCTTTCTTT
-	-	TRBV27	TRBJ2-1	CASSSRGTIYNEQFF	TGTGCCAGCAGTTCCCGGGGAACAATCTACAATGAGCAGTTCTTC
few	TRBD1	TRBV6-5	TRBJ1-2	CASSPSGGLGYTF	TGTGCCAGCAGCCCCTCAGGGGGGCTCGGCTACACCTTC
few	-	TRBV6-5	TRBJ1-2	CASSDSAWDGEANYGYTF	TGTGCCAGCAGCGACTCTGCTTGGGACGGGGAAGCTAACTATGGCTACACCTTC
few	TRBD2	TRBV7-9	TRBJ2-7	CASSSPGSSGYEQYF	TGTGCCAGCAGCTCACCCGGATCTAGCGGCTACGAGCAGTACTTC
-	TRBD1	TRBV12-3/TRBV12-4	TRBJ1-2	CASSSGEGAGFYGYTF	TGTGCCAGCAGTTCGGGGGAGGGGGCAGGATTCTATGGCTACACCTTC
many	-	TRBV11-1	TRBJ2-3	CASSLGRGISTDTQYF	TGTGCCAGCAGCTTGGGCCGCGGTATTAGCACAGATACGCAGTATTTT
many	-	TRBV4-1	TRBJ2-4	CASSQRRGRNIQYF	TGCGCCAGCAGCCAACGTAGGGGAAGAAACATTCAGTACTTC
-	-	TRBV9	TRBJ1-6	CASSVEDYNSPLHF	TGTGCCAGCAGCGTAGAAGACTATAATTCACCCCTCCACTTT
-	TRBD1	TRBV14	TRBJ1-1	CASSPRRTGVETEAFF	TGTGCCAGCAGCCCGCGACGGACAGGGGTAGAGACTGAAGCTTTCTTT
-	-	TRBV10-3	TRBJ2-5	CAISEDREGTQYF	TGTGCCATCAGTGAGGACAGAGAGGGGACCCAGTACTTC
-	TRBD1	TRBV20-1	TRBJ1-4	CSARDRRGEKLFF	TGCAGTGCAAGGGACAGGCGTGGGGAAAAACTGTTTTTT